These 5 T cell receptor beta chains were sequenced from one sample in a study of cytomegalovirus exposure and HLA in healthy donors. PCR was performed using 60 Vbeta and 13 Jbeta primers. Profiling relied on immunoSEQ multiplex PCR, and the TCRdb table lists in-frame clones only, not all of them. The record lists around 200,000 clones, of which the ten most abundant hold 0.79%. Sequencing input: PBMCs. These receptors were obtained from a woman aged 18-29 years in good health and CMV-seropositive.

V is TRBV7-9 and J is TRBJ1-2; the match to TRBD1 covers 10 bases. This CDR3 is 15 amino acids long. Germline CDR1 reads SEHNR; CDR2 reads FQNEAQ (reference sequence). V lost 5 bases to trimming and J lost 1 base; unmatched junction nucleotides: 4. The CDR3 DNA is TGTGCCAGCAGCCGGGGACAGGGGATTAACTATGGCTACACCTTC. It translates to CASSRGQGINYGYTF.

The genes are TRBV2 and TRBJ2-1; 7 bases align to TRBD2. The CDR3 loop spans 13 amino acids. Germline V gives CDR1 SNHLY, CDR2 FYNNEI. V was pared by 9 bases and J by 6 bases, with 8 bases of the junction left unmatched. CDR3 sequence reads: CARNAGVGNEQFF. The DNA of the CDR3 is TGTGCCAGAAATGCGGGGGTGGGCAATGAGCAGTTCTTC.

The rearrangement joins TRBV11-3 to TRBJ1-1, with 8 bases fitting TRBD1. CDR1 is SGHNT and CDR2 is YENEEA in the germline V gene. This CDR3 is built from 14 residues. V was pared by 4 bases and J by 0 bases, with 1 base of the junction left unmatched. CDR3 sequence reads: CASSSGQVNTEAFF. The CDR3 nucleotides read TGTGCCAGCAGCTCGGGACAGGTGAACACTGAAGCTTTCTTT.

CDR3 DNA sequence: TGTGCCAGCAGCACAGGGACAGGGCAGGCTGAAGCTTTCTTT. Translation: CASSTGTGQAEAFF. The gene calls are TRBV7-9 and TRBJ1-1; 9 nucleotides line up with TRBD1. This CDR3 has 14 residues. Germline values: CDR1 SEHNR, CDR2 FQNEAQ (reference sequence). With V trimmed by 5 bases and J by 6 bases, 7 bases remained unmatched. The full variable domain, in which reference TRBV7-9 and TRBJ1-1 provide the parts outside the CDR3, is DTGVSQNPRHKITKRGQNVTFRCDPISEHNRLYWYRQTLGQGPEFLTYFQNEAQLEKSRLLSDRFSAERPKGSFSTLEIQRTEQGDSAMYLCASSTGTGQAEAFFGQGTRLTVV.

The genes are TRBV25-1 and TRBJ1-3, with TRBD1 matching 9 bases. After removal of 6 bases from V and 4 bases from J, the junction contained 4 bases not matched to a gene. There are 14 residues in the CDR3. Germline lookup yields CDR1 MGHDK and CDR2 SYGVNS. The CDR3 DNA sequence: TGTGCCAGCAGGACAGGGGGATTCGGAAACACCATATATTTT. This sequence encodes CASRTGGFGNTIYF. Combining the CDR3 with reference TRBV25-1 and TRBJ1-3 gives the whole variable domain EADIYQTPRYLVIGTGKKITLECSQTMGHDKMYWYQQDPGMELHLIHYSYGVNSTEKGDLSSESTVSRIRTEHFPLTLESARPSHTSQYLCASRTGGFGNTIYFGEGSWLTVV.